These T cell receptor beta chains were read from a single sample in a study of early T cells in non-severe SARS-CoV-2 infection. TCRdb analysed the 5' RACE reads with MiXCR anew, one entry per CDR3 protein. The sample includes 100,000 to 120,000 distinct CDR3 sequences, approximately 12% seen only once; the top ten take less than 4.5%. The sequencing used whole blood, collected at baseline. The receptor source for this set is an adult who was a healthcare worker with PCR-confirmed SARS-CoV-2 infection or an uninfected control (not recorded which). CDR3s include the opening cysteine and the closing phenylalanine or tryptophan. Each record gives: clone size, J gene, V gene, D gene, CDR3 DNA, CDR3 protein. The D gene is left open where the match is weak. The listing skips clone size in some rows; elsewhere it reads once, few, many or a size class.

size: few; J: TRBJ1-3; V: TRBV28; D: TRBD1; DNA: TGTGCCAGCAGAACAGGACAGGGGTACGGAAACACCATATATTTT; CDR3: CASRTGQGYGNTIYF
size: many; J: TRBJ1-5; V: TRBV28; D: .; DNA: TGTGCCAGCAGTCCAACAGGGAGGGCGCGTCAGCCCCAGCATTTT; CDR3: CASSPTGRARQPQHF
size: many; J: TRBJ1-2; V: TRBV3-1; D: .; DNA: TGTGCCAGCAGCCAAGATATAAGGCCCTACACCTTC; CDR3: CASSQDIRPYTF
size: .; J: TRBJ2-3; V: TRBV29-1; D: .; DNA: TGCAGCGTTGTCGGGGCGGGGAGCACAGATACGCAGTATTTT; CDR3: CSVVGAGSTDTQYF
size: few; J: TRBJ2-4; V: TRBV27; D: TRBD2; DNA: TGTGCCAGCAGTACTAATGCCGGGGGGATTCAGTACTTC; CDR3: CASSTNAGGIQYF
size: .; J: TRBJ2-2; V: TRBV7-2; D: TRBD2; DNA: TGTGCCAGCAGCTTAGTCATTCTAGCGGGAGACACCGGGGAGCTGTTTTTT; CDR3: CASSLVILAGDTGELFF
size: few; J: TRBJ1-5; V: TRBV2; D: TRBD1; DNA: TGTGCCAGCAACCGGGACAGCGCTAGCAATCAGCCCCAGCATTTT; CDR3: CASNRDSASNQPQHF
size: .; J: TRBJ1-1; V: TRBV7-2; D: .; DNA: TGTGCCAGCAGCTTAGGGGGGCAAGCTTTCTTT; CDR3: CASSLGGQAFF
size: few; J: TRBJ2-1; V: TRBV7-3; D: .; DNA: TGTGCCAGCAGCTTATTTGGGTCGGAACTCGGGAATGAGCAGTTCTTC; CDR3: CASSLFGSELGNEQFF
size: few; J: TRBJ1-2; V: TRBV27; D: .; DNA: TGTGCCAGCAGTTTTGACAGTTCTAACTATGGCTACACCTTC; CDR3: CASSFDSSNYGYTF
size: many; J: TRBJ1-1; V: TRBV6-6; D: TRBD1; DNA: TGTGCCAGCAGTTCGACAGGGTACACTGAAGCTTTCTTT; CDR3: CASSSTGYTEAFF
size: many; J: TRBJ1-1; V: TRBV6-6; D: TRBD1; DNA: TGTGCCAGCAGTTACGCCAGAGGGGGCACGGATGAAGCTTTCTTT; CDR3: CASSYARGGTDEAFF
size: many; J: TRBJ2-7; V: TRBV30; D: TRBD2; DNA: TGTGCCTGGCTCGGGACTAGCGGGGGACCTTCTGGCGAGCAGTACTTC; CDR3: CAWLGTSGGPSGEQYF
size: .; J: TRBJ2-7; V: TRBV30; D: .; DNA: TGTGCCTGGGATCAGGGATTCTCCTACGAGCAGTACTTC; CDR3: CAWDQGFSYEQYF
size: .; J: TRBJ2-1; V: TRBV11-2; D: .; DNA: TGTGCCAGCAGCGGAGGGCGACTTCCTCTCAATGAGCAGTTCTTC; CDR3: CASSGGRLPLNEQFF
size: .; J: TRBJ1-1; V: TRBV6-5; D: .; DNA: TGTGCCAGCAGTGTAGGGGGGACCCTAGGTGAAGCTTTCTTT; CDR3: CASSVGGTLGEAFF
size: .; J: TRBJ2-1; V: TRBV5-1; D: TRBD2; DNA: TGCGCCAGCAGCTTGGTGACTAGCGGGAACAATGAGCAGTTCTTC; CDR3: CASSLVTSGNNEQFF
size: .; J: TRBJ1-1; V: TRBV30; D: .; DNA: TGTGCCTGGTCACGCGGACAGACGAACACTGAAGCTTTCTTT; CDR3: CAWSRGQTNTEAFF
size: .; J: TRBJ2-1; V: TRBV5-1; D: .; DNA: TGCGCCAGCAGCTTGACGGGGAACAATGAGCAGTTCTTC; CDR3: CASSLTGNNEQFF
size: few; J: TRBJ2-1; V: TRBV15; D: TRBD2; DNA: TGTGCCACCAGCGTCCTAGCGGGGGGCTCTGGGAATGAGCAGTTCTTC; CDR3: CATSVLAGGSGNEQFF
size: few; J: TRBJ2-4; V: TRBV28; D: TRBD1; DNA: TGTGCCAGCAGTCCTCCCGGGACAGGCAAAAACATTCAGTACTTC; CDR3: CASSPPGTGKNIQYF
size: .; J: TRBJ1-1; V: TRBV5-1; D: .; DNA: TGCGCCAGCAGCTTGGACAGAAATGAAGCTTTCTTT; CDR3: CASSLDRNEAFF
size: few; J: TRBJ1-6; V: TRBV2; D: .; DNA: TGTGCCAGCAGTGATGAGGGGAATTCACCCCTCCACTTT; CDR3: CASSDEGNSPLHF
size: few; J: TRBJ1-4; V: TRBV7-9; D: TRBD1; DNA: TGTGCCAGCAGCCCCCCCCGACAGGGGACGGGTGAAAAACTGTTTTTT; CDR3: CASSPPRQGTGEKLFF